This T cell receptor (beta chain) was observed in a study of Ad26.COV2.S vaccination and SARS-CoV-2 variants. Overall study findings and caveats: Vaccine recipients and placebo recipients showed similar non-spike TCR breadth. From the TCR breadth and depth analyses, total T cell responses may have been underestimated.

The germline CDR1 and CDR2 sequences are LNHDA and SQIVND (reference sequence). Trimming took 1 base from V and 1 from J, leaving 10 bases between them. There are 16 residues in the CDR3. Treatment meaning: about 20 received Ad26.COV2.S at low or high dose, single or two shots; a few received placebo; per-sample allocation not given. Samples analyzed were those drawn on day 63 after the first vaccine or placebo injection. Vaccine was an Ad26 vector expressing Wuhan-strain SARS-CoV-2 spike. TCRdb's table, derived via immunoSEQ multiplex PCR, lists solely in-frame clones and lacks some. Of more than 400,000 clones listed, around 90% are singletons. Points on this clone: Its matching antigen is unknown.

The sequence came from a person aged 18 to 65 who received the Ad26.COV2.S COVID-19 vaccine or a placebo. Source: peripheral blood, taken in a trial of Ad26.COV2.S vaccine versus placebo. V is TRBV19 and J is TRBJ2-2; D remains unclear. CDR3 sequence reads: CASSIGLGWNTGELFF. The CDR3 DNA follows: TGTGCCAGTAGTATAGGGTTAGGGTGGAACACCGGGGAGCTGTTTTTT.